One sample yielded the 3 T cell receptor beta chains listed below, sequenced in a study of long-term antiretroviral therapy in people with HIV. With survey level as its setting, the immunoSEQ assay was v3.0. Generated by immunoSEQ multiplex PCR, the TCRdb table keeps only in-frame clones and is missing some. The top ten clones hold around a tenth of a sample with tens of thousands of clones, roughly 80% of them seen once. The sample consisted of unsorted PBMCs, taken 0.8 years before starting antiretroviral therapy. These receptors originate from a man younger than 30 with HIV.

The rearrangement joins TRBV14 to TRBJ2-3; 9 bases align to TRBD1. CDR3 size: 15 residues. The J segment lost 4 bases and the V segment lost 3 bases, leaving 5 bases of the junction unmatched. Germline assignment: CDR1 SGHDN and CDR2 FVKESK. Here the CDR3 DNA reads TGTGCCAGCAGCCAGACAGGGGGACTTGCAGATACGCAGTATTTT. Translation gives CASSQTGGLADTQYF.

This clone was seen only once. The chain carries TRBV15 and TRBJ2-2; D gene ambiguous. Germline values: CDR1 LNHNV, CDR2 YYDKDF (reference sequence). The CDR3 extends over 13 amino acids. V gave up 4 bases and J gave up 4 bases, with 7 bases separating them. The CDR3 region has the DNA TGTGCCACCAGCACCACAGCCACCGGGGAGCTGTTTTTT. Its translation: CATSTTATGELFF.

The chain uses TRBV5-4 and TRBJ2-7, with a weak D call TRBD1 (6 bases). Germline CDR1 reads SGHNT; CDR2 reads YYREEE (reference sequence). CDR3 length equals 16 residues. Trimming removed 0 bases at V and 7 bases at J, with 20 bases between. CDR3 residues: CASSLAFKGVLREQYF. In DNA form, the CDR3 reads TGTGCCAGCAGCTTGGCGTTTAAGGGGGTACTACGAGAGCAGTACTTC.